This T cell receptor (beta chain) was found in a study of cytomegalovirus exposure and HLA in healthy donors. The study, taken as a whole, reports: Most subjects' HLA-A and HLA-B alleles were reportedly predicted from TCR beta sequences. For most TCR sequences rarity was the rule, although some public TCRs occurred in many donors.

The primer mix had 60 Vbeta and 13 Jbeta primers. The assay was immunoSEQ multiplex PCR, and TCRdb's table has in-frame clones only and misses some. Listed are some 110,000 clones; around 7% falls within the top ten. Of note for this clone: The antigen is undetermined.

The clonotype comes from a man between 35 and 55 years old in good health and CMV-seropositive. The sample consisted of PBMCs.

DNA for the CDR3: TGTGCCAGCAGCTTAGTAGCTCATACAGGGGGCAAGAGCAATCAGCCCCAGCATTTT. Translating it yields CASSLVAHTGGKSNQPQHF. The chain carries TRBV7-9 and TRBJ1-5; 9 bases are a match to TRBD1. The CDR3 consists of 19 residues. Per germline, CDR1 SEHNR and CDR2 FQNEAQ (reference sequence). V gave up 1 base and J gave up 1 base; unmatched junction bases: 11. Full variable domain (missing parts from reference TRBV7-9 and TRBJ1-5): DTGVSQNPRHKITKRGQNVTFRCDPISEHNRLYWYRQTLGQGPEFLTYFQNEAQLEKSRLLSDRFSAERPKGSFSTLEIQRTEQGDSAMYLCASSLVAHTGGKSNQPQHFGDGTRLSIL.